This passage covers 24 T cell receptor beta chains from one sample sequenced in a study of blood T cell repertoires in COVID-19. Assay used: immunoSEQ multiplex PCR; TCRdb lists only in-frame clones, some missing. The sample lists some 490,000 clones; around 85% were seen once. The specimen sequenced was peripheral blood. These receptors originate from a human donor in a cohort sampled during active COVID-19.

The table lists this clone with a count of one. This chain connects TRBV5-6 to TRBJ2-1; unclear D gene. This CDR3 contains 14 residues. Germline V gives CDR1 SGHDT, CDR2 YYEEEE. Trimming cost V 0 bases and J 4 bases, with 8 bases left between them. CDR3 nucleotides: TGTGCCAGCAGCTTGGAGCCTTCATACAATGAGCAGTTCTTC. Protein sequence: CASSLEPSYNEQFF.

This chain links TRBV3-1 (or the pseudogene TRBV3-2) with TRBJ1-2; 11 bases map to TRBD1. The V segment lost 6 bases and the J segment 7 bases; nucleotides outside the gene matches: 7. Germline loops: CDR1 LGHDT, CDR2 YNNKEL (reference sequence). The CDR3 covers 14 residues. The CDR3 coding sequence is TGTGCCAGCAGAAGTAGGGACAGGGGGGCTGGCTACACCTTC. It is translated as CASRSRDRGAGYTF.

This clone was seen a few times. The chain carries TRBV30 and TRBJ2-5; 11 nucleotides align to TRBD2. The V segment lost 3 bases and the J segment 1 base; nucleotides outside the gene matches: 1. Germline CDR1 and CDR2: GTSNPN and SVGIG (reference sequence). The CDR3 runs 14 residues. The CDR3 is CAWRGTSGQETQYF. Written as DNA, the CDR3 is TGTGCCTGGAGGGGGACTAGCGGCCAAGAGACCCAGTACTTC.

The CDR3: CASHSGNQPQHF. The CDR3 bases are TGTGCCAGCCATAGCGGTAATCAGCCCCAGCATTTT. The chain links TRBV28 to TRBJ1-5; D call uncertain. The CDR3 has 12 amino acids. Germline CDR1 is MDHEN and CDR2 is SYDVKM. V dropped 8 bases and J dropped 4 bases, with 9 bases sitting between them.

The rearrangement links TRBV29-1 to TRBJ2-1; 9 bases map to TRBD2. Germline CDR1 and CDR2: SQVTM and ANQGSEA. Trimming at V came to 1 base and at J to 7 bases, leaving 5 bases not matched to a gene. The CDR3 runs 14 residues. CDR3 coding DNA: TGCAGCGTTGAAGCTAGCGGGATTGGTAATGAGCAGTTCTTC. Translated: CSVEASGIGNEQFF.

This clone showed up just a few times. This sequence joins TRBV9 and TRBJ2-3; D gene unclear. Germline CDR1 is SGDLS and CDR2 is YYNGEE. This CDR3 is built from 14 residues. Trimming shortened V by 0 bases and J by 1 base, and 6 bases separated the two germline ends. The CDR3 is CASSVGYGTDTQYF. The CDR3 coding sequence is TGTGCCAGCAGCGTAGGCTACGGCACAGATACGCAGTATTTT.

V usage is TRBV5-4 and J usage is TRBJ2-1, with 12 bases fitting TRBD2. Germline values: CDR1 SGHNT, CDR2 YYREEE (reference sequence). Trimming removed 4 bases from V and 9 bases from J; junction bases left unmatched: 5. CDR3 length equals 14 residues. CDR3 in DNA: TGTGCCAGCAGCCTGCCGACTAGCGGGAGTGAGCAGTTCTTC. This translates into CASSLPTSGSEQFF.

The chain recombines TRBV29-1 with TRBJ1-5, with 8 positions matching TRBD1. This CDR3 contains 17 residues. CDR1 is SQVTM and CDR2 is ANQGSEA in the germline V gene. V was pared by 4 bases and J by 0 bases, with 11 bases of the junction left unmatched. CDR3 region: CSVGRQGARYSNQPQHF. CDR3 in DNA: TGCAGCGTTGGACGGCAGGGGGCCCGATATAGCAATCAGCCCCAGCATTTT. Based on the CDR3 plus reference TRBV29-1 and TRBJ1-5, the full variable domain is SAVISQKPSRDICQRGTSLTIQCQVDSQVTMMFWYRQQPGQSLTLIATANQGSEATYESGFVIDKFPISRPNLTFSTLTVSNMSPEDSSIYLCSVGRQGARYSNQPQHFGDGTRLSIL.

This sequence joins TRBV2 and TRBJ2-3, with 9 positions matching TRBD2. V lost 11 bases and J lost 1; bases outside the gene matches: 13. Germline V CDR1 and CDR2: SNHLY, FYNNEI. The CDR3 covers 16 residues. The CDR3 loop reads CAGRETSGFGTDTQYF. As DNA, the CDR3 is TGTGCCGGCCGCGAGACTAGCGGCTTTGGCACAGATACGCAGTATTTT.

This CDR3 is CASSSTGQGHTEAFF. For the CDR3, the DNA is TGTGCCAGCAGCTCAACCGGACAGGGTCATACTGAAGCTTTCTTT. The chain has TRBV5-4 and TRBJ1-1; TRBD1 matches 8 bases. With 3 bases clipped from V and 5 bases from J, the junction kept 9 bases outside the gene matches. The CDR3 extends over 15 amino acids. CDR1 is SGHNT, CDR2 YYREEE, per germline (reference sequence). Full variable domain (remainder filled in from reference TRBV5-4 and TRBJ1-1): ETGVTQSPTHLIKTRGQQVTLRCSSQSGHNTVSWYQQALGQGPQFIFQYYREEENGRGNFPPRFSGLQFPNYSSELNVNALELDDSALYLCASSSTGQGHTEAFFGQGTRLTVV.

The chain carries TRBV5-1 and TRBJ1-1, with D possibly being TRBD1 (5 bases). Trimming stripped 0 bases from V and 2 bases from J, with 11 bases between. In germline, CDR1 is SGHRS, CDR2 YFSETQ. This CDR3 has 15 residues. CDR3 residues: CASSLGGAGNTEAFF. CDR3 bases: TGCGCCAGCAGCTTGGGTGGGGCGGGAAACACTGAAGCTTTCTTT.

The V and J genes are TRBV5-1 and TRBJ2-1; maybe TRBD2 (6 bases). Trimming pared 4 bases from V and 0 bases from J, leaving 17 bases between. The CDR3 consists of 17 residues. Germline loops: CDR1 SGHRS, CDR2 YFSETQ. This chain's CDR3 is CASSLGNSGGSYNEQFF. The CDR3 bases are TGCGCCAGCAGCCTCGGCAATAGCGGTGGCTCCTACAATGAGCAGTTCTTC.

The chain recombines TRBV7-2 with TRBJ2-5, with D unclear. The CDR3 runs to 14 residues. The germline V and J ends were trimmed by 7 bases and 5 bases, with 17 bases remaining between them. The V gene's germline CDR1 is SGHTA and CDR2 FQGNSA. CDR3 DNA sequence: TGTGCCAGCACCCAAGACCTAGGAATGGAGACCCAGTACTTC. Translated: CASTQDLGMETQYF.

This rearrangement joins TRBV3-1 (or the pseudogene TRBV3-2) to TRBJ2-1; 10 nucleotides match TRBD1. Germline trimming cut 1 base from V and 4 bases from J; bases unmatched to any gene: 4. The CDR3 is made up of 16 amino acids. The V gene's germline CDR1 is LGHDT and CDR2 YNNKEL (reference sequence). CDR3 coding DNA: TGTGCCAGCAGCCAAGGGTGGGACAGGGGATACAATGAGCAGTTCTTC. Encoded protein: CASSQGWDRGYNEQFF.

This clone came up many times. The V and J genes are TRBV7-2 and TRBJ2-7, with a possible D match to TRBD2 (5 bases). CDR3 length: 14 residues. Trimming cost V 11 bases and J 3 bases, with 20 bases left between them. Germline V gene sequence: CDR1 SGHTA, CDR2 FQGNSA. The chain's CDR3 is CASAPGGSDYEQYF. The CDR3 region has the DNA TGTGCCTCAGCCCCTGGCGGGTCGGACTACGAGCAGTACTTC.

This CDR3 is CASSSQGARNIQYF. CDR3 in DNA: TGTGCCAGCAGTTCACAGGGGGCGCGAAACATTCAGTACTTC. This rearrangement joins TRBV28 to TRBJ2-4, with 9 positions matching TRBD1. From germline, CDR1 is MDHEN and CDR2 SYDVKM. The CDR3 runs to 14 residues. V trimming: 4 bases; J trimming: 6 bases; junction bases outside the gene matches: 4.

The chain links TRBV6-6 to TRBJ1-1; D is possibly TRBD1 (5 bases). V lost 2 bases and J lost 4, with 11 bases in between. CDR1 and CDR2 (germline): MNHNY, SVGAGI (reference sequence). The CDR3 runs 14 residues. The CDR3 spells CASSYPGESTEAFF. The CDR3 bases are TGTGCCAGCAGTTACCCGGGGGAAAGCACTGAAGCTTTCTTT.

The chain carries TRBV10-3 and TRBJ2-5, with 9 bases lining up with TRBD1. This CDR3 region has 15 residues. The V gene's germline CDR1 is ENHRY and CDR2 SYGVKD. With V trimmed by 5 bases and J by 0 bases, 4 bases remained unmatched. Here the CDR3 reads CAISRTGEYQETQYF. CDR3 nucleotide sequence: TGTGCCATCAGTCGGACAGGGGAGTACCAAGAGACCCAGTACTTC.

This sequence joins TRBV6-5 and TRBJ1-1; TRBD1 is a possible D gene (5 bases). CDR3 length: 11 amino acids. CDR1 MNHEY and CDR2 SVGAGI come from the germline V gene. V was trimmed by 1 base and J by 12 bases, leaving 9 bases between them. The CDR3 DNA reads as TGTGCCAGCAGTTACTGGGACTCAACTTTCTTT. It yields the protein CASSYWDSTFF.

The chain couples TRBV19 to TRBJ2-2, with D possibly matching TRBD1 (6 bases). Deletions cut 9 bases from V and 6 bases from J, with 20 bases between. Germline lookup yields CDR1 LNHDA and CDR2 SQIVND (reference sequence). The length of the CDR3 is 15 residues. The CDR3 nucleotides read TGTGCCAGCAGTCCAGGGGATAGGCTAGCCGGGGAGCTGTTTTTT. Residues: CASSPGDRLAGELFF.

The chain has TRBV18 and TRBJ1-1; 8 bases are shared with TRBD1. The CDR3 runs 15 residues. CDR1 KGHSH and CDR2 LQKENI come from the germline V gene. V was clipped by 3 bases and J by 7 bases; unmatched bases: 10. The CDR3 spells CASSPKDRGINEAFF. The CDR3 coding sequence is TGTGCCAGCTCACCGAAAGACAGGGGAATTAATGAAGCTTTCTTT.

The gene calls are TRBV5-1 and TRBJ1-6; TRBD1 is a possible D gene (5 bases). V was cut by 0 bases and J by 0 bases, with 19 bases left in between. CDR1 and CDR2 from the germline V gene are SGHRS and YFSETQ. CDR3 length: 20 amino acids. For the CDR3, the DNA is TGCGCCAGCAGCTTGGCCTCGCAGGCCACAGGCCGCTCCTATAATTCACCCCTCCACTTT. It encodes CASSLASQATGRSYNSPLHF.

The gene calls are TRBV11-1 and TRBJ2-7; 10 bases line up with TRBD1. The germline V gene has CDR1 SGHAT and CDR2 FQDESV (reference sequence). With 0 bases clipped from V and 3 bases from J, the junction kept 2 bases outside the gene matches. The CDR3 runs to 15 residues. CDR3 sequence: CASSLAGDRGYEQYF. The CDR3 DNA follows: TGTGCCAGCAGCTTAGCTGGGGACAGGGGCTACGAGCAGTACTTC. Supplemented by reference TRBV11-1 and TRBJ2-7, the full variable domain reads EAEVAQSPRYKITEKSQAVAFWCDPISGHATLYWYRQILGQGPELLVQFQDESVVDDSQLPKDRFSAERLKGVDSTLKIQPAELGDSAMYLCASSLAGDRGYEQYFGPGTRLTVT.

The rearrangement links TRBV10-3 to TRBJ2-7; tentatively, D is TRBD1 (5 bases). CDR3 size: 13 residues. V was trimmed by 3 bases and J by 1 base, leaving 7 bases between them. CDR1 is ENHRY, CDR2 SYGVKD, per germline. The CDR3 DNA reads as TGTGCCATCAGTGAACAGGTATCCTACGAGCAGTACTTC. This gives the protein CAISEQVSYEQYF.